This is a list of T cell receptor beta chains from one sample in a study of blood T cell repertoires in COVID-19. The assay was immunoSEQ multiplex PCR, and TCRdb's table has in-frame clones only and misses some. This table has around 130,000 clones, over 60% appearing once. The sequencing sample was made of peripheral blood. The receptors were sampled from a human donor in a cohort sampled during active COVID-19. Both conserved end residues are part of each CDR3. The order of the fields is V gene, J gene, CDR3 protein.

TRBV27	TRBJ2-7	CASSPRQGEEQYF
TRBV6-5	TRBJ2-7	CASSPGQGYYEQYF
TRBV6-6	TRBJ1-1	CASSRLGQGAYTEAFF
TRBV4-1	TRBJ1-1	CASSQGSGYGTEAFF
TRBV19	TRBJ1-3	CASSIAARAGNTIYF
TRBV18	TRBJ2-7	CASSPYTSGGSYEQYF
TRBV2	TRBJ1-1	CASRGQGNTEAFF
TRBV5-1	TRBJ2-7	CASSWDSRYEQYF
TRBV5-4	TRBJ2-7	CASSPGGSDSYEQYF
TRBV6-5	TRBJ1-2	CASSLQGWNYGYTF
TRBV28	TRBJ2-7	CASSPRGTSYEQYF
TRBV27	TRBJ1-5	CASSWTGGQPQHF
TRBV6-5	TRBJ1-5	CASSTGYSQPQHF
TRBV18	TRBJ1-5	CASSPMTGAPNQPQHF
TRBV7-9	TRBJ2-7	CASSFTGQGAYEQYF
TRBV4-1	TRBJ2-7	CASSAGLAGGSSYEQYF
TRBV7-9	TRBJ1-1	CASSLLGTGASPNTEAFF
TRBV12-3/TRBV12-4	TRBJ1-6	CASREAYNSPLHF
TRBV10-2	TRBJ2-3	CASSESGLVADTQYF
TRBV30	TRBJ1-1	CAWSGGGDTEAFF
TRBV28	TRBJ2-7	CASSLAGGLYEQYF
TRBV2	TRBJ1-1	CASSKGTGIMNTEAFF
TRBV11-2	TRBJ2-7	CASSLEMLDWQSSYEQYF
TRBV5-3	TRBJ1-1	CARSFPGQLNTEAFF
TRBV15	TRBJ1-4	CATSRDLTGRDEKLFF
TRBV27	TRBJ2-7	CASSPYTGARAYEQYF
TRBV6-5	TRBJ1-3	CASSRDREIGNTIYF
TRBV30	TRBJ1-1	CAWNYRADTEAFF
TRBV6-5	TRBJ2-7	CASSRGQGYYEQYF
TRBV19	TRBJ2-3	CASSTWRATDTQYF
TRBV5-1	TRBJ1-1	CASSWAVNTEAFF
TRBV10-3	TRBJ2-7	CAISSPDSLSSYEQYF
TRBV6-5	TRBJ2-6	CASSHTNSGANVLTF
TRBV28	TRBJ2-7	CASFRAGLREGRYEQYF
TRBV2	TRBJ2-7	CASSEAREGEQYF
TRBV28	TRBJ2-7	CASSYTLLASGGPFSYEQYF
TRBV19	TRBJ2-7	CASRDSSSYEQYF
TRBV28	TRBJ1-2	CASSTGTAYGYTF
TRBV19	TRBJ2-1	CASTSVYNEQFF
TRBV3-1/TRBV3-2	TRBJ2-7	CASSQVAYEQYF
TRBV6-4	TRBJ1-6	CASSPDRGYSPLHF
TRBV7-2	TRBJ2-7	CASSLQGAAYEQYF
TRBV7-2	TRBJ2-7	CASSLGLASYEQYF
TRBV27	TRBJ2-3	CASSLSSSSWTDTQYF
TRBV7-9	TRBJ2-7	CASSTDYFEQYF
TRBV10-1	TRBJ2-3	CASSEQGGADTQYF
TRBV5-1	TRBJ1-1	CASAGVEGTEAFF
TRBV6-4	TRBJ1-2	CASSDRYGYTF
TRBV5-6	TRBJ1-2	CASSVGQGAHYYGYTF
TRBV12-3/TRBV12-4	TRBJ1-2	CASTEGLNGYTF
TRBV7-9	TRBJ2-7	CASSSRTSADEQYF
TRBV29-1	TRBJ2-3	CSVSTGRGTDTQYF
TRBV30	TRBJ1-2	CAWSVHNRENYGYTF